The 3 T cell receptor beta chains below come from one sample, sequenced in a study of T cells in Graves' hyperthyroidism and ophthalmopathy (dated by TCRdb to the late 2010s). Libraries were constructed by multiplex PCR. Sequencing was carried out with an Illumina HiSeq 2000. The TCR beta CDR3 regions were amplified from RNA transcripts. A first-round RT-PCR of the TCR CDR3 used the HTBI primer set with the Qiagen OneStep RT-PCR kit. Clones were called with MiXCR by TCRdb after fastp trimmed the public reads at Q25, and only in-frame beta chains were retained. Rows with one shared CDR3 protein collapse into an entry with the most common genes and DNA. The sample profile shows 550,000 to 800,000 distinct CDR3 sequences; around 15% of them were found once. Less than 20% of the sample is held by the ten biggest clonotypes. Material: blood. Receptor source: a man aged 50 to 59 with Graves' hyperthyroidism.

The chain uses TRBV20-1 and TRBJ2-7; 7 bases are shared with TRBD1. Looked up from germline, CDR1 is DFQATT and CDR2 is SNEGSKA (reference sequence). This CDR3 region has 15 residues. V dropped 2 bases and J dropped 5; count of bases not matched to a gene: 12. The CDR3 nucleotides read TGCAGTGCTAGAAATTTTGGGGCAGGGGGAAACGAGCAGTACTTC. Translation: CSARNFGAGGNEQYF.

This clonotype was detected only a few times. The CDR3 ends on some other residue instead of the conserved phenylalanine or tryptophan, so this is likely a read error. This chain joins TRBV6-2 or TRBV6-3 and TRBJ2-7; D is perhaps TRBD2 (6 bases). V lost 4 bases and J lost 3, with 16 bases in between. This CDR3 contains 15 residues. CDR1 MNHEY and CDR2 SVGEGT come from the germline V gene. CDR3 in DNA: TGTGCCAGCAGTTTCACAATTAGCGGATACTACGAGCAGTACTCC. Its translation: CASSFTISGYYEQYS.

The chain joins TRBV29-1 to TRBJ2-2; D is perhaps TRBD2 (6 bases). V lost 5 bases and J lost 8, with 15 bases in between. This CDR3 spans 13 amino acids. Germline CDR1 and CDR2: SQVTM and ANQGSEA. The CDR3 DNA reads TGCAGCGTTTCCGGGAGCTGGGGGGGGGAGCTGTTTTTT. Translated: CSVSGSWGGELFF.